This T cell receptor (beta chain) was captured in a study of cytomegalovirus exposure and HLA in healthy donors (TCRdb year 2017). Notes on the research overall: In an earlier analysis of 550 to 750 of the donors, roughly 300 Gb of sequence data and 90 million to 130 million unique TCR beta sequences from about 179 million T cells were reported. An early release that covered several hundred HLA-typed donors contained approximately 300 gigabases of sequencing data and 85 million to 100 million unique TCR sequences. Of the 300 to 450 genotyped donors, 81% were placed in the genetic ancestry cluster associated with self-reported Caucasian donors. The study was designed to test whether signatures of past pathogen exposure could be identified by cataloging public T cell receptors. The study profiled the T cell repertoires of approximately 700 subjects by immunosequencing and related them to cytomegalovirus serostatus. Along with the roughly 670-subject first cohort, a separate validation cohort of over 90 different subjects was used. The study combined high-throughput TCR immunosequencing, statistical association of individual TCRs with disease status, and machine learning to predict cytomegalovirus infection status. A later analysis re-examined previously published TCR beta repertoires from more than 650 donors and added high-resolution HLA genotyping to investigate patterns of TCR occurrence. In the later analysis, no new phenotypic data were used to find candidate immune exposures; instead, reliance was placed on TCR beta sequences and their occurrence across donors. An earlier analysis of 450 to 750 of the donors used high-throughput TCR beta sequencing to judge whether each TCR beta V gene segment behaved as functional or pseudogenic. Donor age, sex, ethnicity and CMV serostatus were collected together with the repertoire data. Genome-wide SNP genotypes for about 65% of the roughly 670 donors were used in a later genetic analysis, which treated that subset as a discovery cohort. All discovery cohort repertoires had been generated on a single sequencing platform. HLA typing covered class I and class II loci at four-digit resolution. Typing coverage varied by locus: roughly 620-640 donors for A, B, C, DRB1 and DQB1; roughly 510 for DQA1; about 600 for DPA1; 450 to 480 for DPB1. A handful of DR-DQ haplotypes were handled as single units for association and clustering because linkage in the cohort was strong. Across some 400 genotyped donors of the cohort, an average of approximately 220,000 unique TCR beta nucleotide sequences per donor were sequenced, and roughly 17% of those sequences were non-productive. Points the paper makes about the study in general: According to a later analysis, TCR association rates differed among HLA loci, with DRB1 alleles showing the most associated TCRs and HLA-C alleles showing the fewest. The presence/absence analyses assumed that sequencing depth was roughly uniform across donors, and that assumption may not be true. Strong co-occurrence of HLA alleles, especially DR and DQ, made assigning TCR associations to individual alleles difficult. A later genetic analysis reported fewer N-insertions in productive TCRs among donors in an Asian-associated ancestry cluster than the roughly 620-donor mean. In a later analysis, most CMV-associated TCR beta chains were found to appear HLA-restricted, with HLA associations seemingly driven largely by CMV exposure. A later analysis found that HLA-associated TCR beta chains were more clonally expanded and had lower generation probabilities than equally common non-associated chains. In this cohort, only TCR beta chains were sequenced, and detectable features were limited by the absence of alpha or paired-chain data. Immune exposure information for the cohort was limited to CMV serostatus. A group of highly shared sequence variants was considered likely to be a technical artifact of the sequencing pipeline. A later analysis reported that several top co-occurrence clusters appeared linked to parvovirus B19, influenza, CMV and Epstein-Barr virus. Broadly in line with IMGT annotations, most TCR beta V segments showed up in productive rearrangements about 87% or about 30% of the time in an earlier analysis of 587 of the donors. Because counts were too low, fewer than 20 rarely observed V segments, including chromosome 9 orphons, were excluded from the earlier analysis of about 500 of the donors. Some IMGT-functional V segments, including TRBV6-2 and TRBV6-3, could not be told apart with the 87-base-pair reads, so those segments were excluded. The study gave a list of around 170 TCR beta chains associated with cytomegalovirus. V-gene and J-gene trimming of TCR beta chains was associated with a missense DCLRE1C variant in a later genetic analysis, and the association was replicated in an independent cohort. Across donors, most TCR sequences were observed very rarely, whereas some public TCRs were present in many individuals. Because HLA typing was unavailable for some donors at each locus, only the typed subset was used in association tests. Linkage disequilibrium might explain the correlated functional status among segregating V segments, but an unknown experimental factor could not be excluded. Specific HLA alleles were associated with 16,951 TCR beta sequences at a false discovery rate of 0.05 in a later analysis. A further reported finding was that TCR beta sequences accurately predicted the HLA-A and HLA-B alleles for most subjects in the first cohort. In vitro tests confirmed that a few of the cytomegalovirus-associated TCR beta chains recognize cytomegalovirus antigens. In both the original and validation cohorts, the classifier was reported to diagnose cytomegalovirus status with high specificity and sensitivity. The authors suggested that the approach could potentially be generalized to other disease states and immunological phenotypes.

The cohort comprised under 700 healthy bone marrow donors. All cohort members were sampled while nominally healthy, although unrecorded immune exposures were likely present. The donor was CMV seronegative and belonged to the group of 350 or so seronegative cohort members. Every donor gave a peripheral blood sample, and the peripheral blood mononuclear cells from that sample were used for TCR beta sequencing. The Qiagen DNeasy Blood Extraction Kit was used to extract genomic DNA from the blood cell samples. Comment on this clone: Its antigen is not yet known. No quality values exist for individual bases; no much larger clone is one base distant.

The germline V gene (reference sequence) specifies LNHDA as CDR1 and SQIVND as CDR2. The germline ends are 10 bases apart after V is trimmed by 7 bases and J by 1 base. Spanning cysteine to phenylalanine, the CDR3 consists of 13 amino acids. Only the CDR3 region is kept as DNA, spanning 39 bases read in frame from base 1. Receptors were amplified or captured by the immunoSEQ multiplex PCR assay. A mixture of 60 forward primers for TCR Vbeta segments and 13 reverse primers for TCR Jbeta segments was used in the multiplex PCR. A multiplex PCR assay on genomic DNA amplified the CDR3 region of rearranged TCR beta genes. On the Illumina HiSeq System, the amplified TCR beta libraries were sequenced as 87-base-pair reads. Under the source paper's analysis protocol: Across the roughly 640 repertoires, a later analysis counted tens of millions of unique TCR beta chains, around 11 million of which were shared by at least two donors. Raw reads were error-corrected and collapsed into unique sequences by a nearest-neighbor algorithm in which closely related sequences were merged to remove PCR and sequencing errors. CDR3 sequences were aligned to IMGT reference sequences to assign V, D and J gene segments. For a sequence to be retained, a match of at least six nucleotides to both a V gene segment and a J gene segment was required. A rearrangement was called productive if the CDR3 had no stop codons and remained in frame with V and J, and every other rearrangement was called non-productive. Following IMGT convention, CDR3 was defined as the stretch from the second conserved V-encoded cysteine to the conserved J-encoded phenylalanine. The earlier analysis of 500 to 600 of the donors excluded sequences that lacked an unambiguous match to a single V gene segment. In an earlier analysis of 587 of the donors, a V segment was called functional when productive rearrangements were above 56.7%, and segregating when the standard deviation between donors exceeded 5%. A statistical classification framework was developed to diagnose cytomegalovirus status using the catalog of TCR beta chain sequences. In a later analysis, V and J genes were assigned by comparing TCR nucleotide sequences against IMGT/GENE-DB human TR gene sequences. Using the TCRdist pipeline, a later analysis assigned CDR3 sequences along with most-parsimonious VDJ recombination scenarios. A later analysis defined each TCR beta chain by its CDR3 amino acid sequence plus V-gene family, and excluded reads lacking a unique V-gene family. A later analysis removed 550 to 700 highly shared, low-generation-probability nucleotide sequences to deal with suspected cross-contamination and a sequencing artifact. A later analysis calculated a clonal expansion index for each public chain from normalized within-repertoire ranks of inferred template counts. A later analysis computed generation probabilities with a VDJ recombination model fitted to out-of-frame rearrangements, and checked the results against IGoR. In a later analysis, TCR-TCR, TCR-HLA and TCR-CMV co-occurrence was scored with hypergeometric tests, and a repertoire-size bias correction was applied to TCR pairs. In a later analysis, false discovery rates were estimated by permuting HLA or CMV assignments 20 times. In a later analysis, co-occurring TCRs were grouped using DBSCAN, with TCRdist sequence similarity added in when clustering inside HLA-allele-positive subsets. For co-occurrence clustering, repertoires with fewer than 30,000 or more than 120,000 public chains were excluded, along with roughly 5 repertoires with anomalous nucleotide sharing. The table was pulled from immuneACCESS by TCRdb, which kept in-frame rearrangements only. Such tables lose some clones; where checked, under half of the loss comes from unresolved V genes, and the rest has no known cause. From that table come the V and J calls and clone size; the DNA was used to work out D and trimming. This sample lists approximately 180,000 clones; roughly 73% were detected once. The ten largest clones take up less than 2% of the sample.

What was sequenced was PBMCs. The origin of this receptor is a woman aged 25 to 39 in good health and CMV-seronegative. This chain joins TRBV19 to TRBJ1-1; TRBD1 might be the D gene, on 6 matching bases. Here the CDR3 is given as CASIKDRNTEAFF. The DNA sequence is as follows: TGTGCCAGTATCAAGGACAGGAACACTGAAGCTTTCTTT. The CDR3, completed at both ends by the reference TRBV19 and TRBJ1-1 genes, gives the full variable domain DGGITQSPKYLFRKEGQNVTLSCEQNLNHDAMYWYRQDPGQGLRLIYYSQIVNDFQKGDIAEGYSVSREKKESFPLTVTSAQKNPTAFYLCASIKDRNTEAFFGQGTRLTVV.